The present entry profiles one T cell receptor (beta chain) with its context. This clonotype was seen ten or more times. The clone's antigen remains unknown. No much larger clonotype is one base removed from it; base qualities were not supplied. CDR1 and CDR2 are read off the germline V gene as MNHNS and SASEGT. The junction carries 8 bases between V and J, which are trimmed by 1 base and 2 bases respectively. The CDR3 runs 14 amino acids, cysteine and phenylalanine included. Only the CDR3 DNA stays, 42 bases, in frame from base 1. These data originate in a study of Graves' ophthalmopathy and Graves' hyperthyroidism (dated by TCRdb to between 2017 and 2018). Notes on the research overall: Peripheral blood samples were taken at the time of initial diagnosis, before any treatment was given. The study used TCR beta repertoire signatures to distinguish Graves' ophthalmopathy from Graves' hyperthyroidism and to predict progression to ophthalmopathy. In total, 120 to 150 blood samples were TCR-sequenced: roughly 45 ophthalmopathy, over 70 hyperthyroidism and some 17 hyperthyroidism-to-ophthalmopathy patients. A discovery set of 100 patients (43 ophthalmopathy, just over 55 stable hyperthyroidism) was enrolled to explore V-J signatures distinguishing ophthalmopathy from hyperthyroidism. An independent validation cohort comprised around 20 hyperthyroidism patients and some 16 patients who later progressed from hyperthyroidism to ophthalmopathy. T-cell repertoires of thyroid tissue and blood were compared in over five hyperthyroidism patients. Following sampling, methimazole starting at 30 mg daily was administered to hyperthyroidism patients, and high-dose intravenous methylprednisolone was administered to ophthalmopathy patients. The roughly 100 discovery patients were randomly split 7:3 into training and test sets. Results the study describes overall, beyond this receptor: Ophthalmopathy was separated from stable hyperthyroidism by the 13-signature model with around 88% sensitivity and 81% to 84% specificity in cross-validation and with 80%/75% in the test set. In validation, the model predicted ophthalmopathy progression with over 60% sensitivity and approximately 72% specificity; some twelve predicted patients were CT-confirmed with GO in a median of around 6 months. Sample size was not statistically predetermined, and group allocation was not concealed from the investigators. Most expanded thyroid clonotypes with frequency above 0.001 were also detected in blood, suggesting blood repertoires may reflect the thyroid immune response.

Ophthalmopathy patients had moderately to severely active disease, Clinical Activity Score of at least 3, NOSPECS grade of at least 4, and disease duration under 3 months. Patients were excluded if they had other autoimmune diseases, uncontrolled infections, pregnancy or lactation. Diagnosis was based on clinical symptoms, serum thyroxine, TRAb, thyroid ultrasound and orbital computed tomography. Using Ficoll-Paque density gradient centrifugation, PBMCs were isolated from 8.5 to 10 ml of fresh peripheral blood. Total RNA was extracted with Trizol reagent and quality-checked on an Agilent 2100 Bioanalyzer. For repertoire sequencing, TCR beta CDR3 regions were amplified from RNA transcripts. HTBI primers and the Qiagen OneStep RT-PCR kit were used in a first-round RT-PCR, which was followed by a second-round multiplex PCR, size selection and purification. Libraries were sequenced on an Illumina HiSeq2000 using paired-end 100 bp reads. From the authors' description of their analysis: SOAPnuke was used to process the reads, throwing out any read that had adapters, had uncalled bases, had a mean Phred below 15, or lacked an exact constant-primer or identifier match. COPE v1.2.5 was used to merge high-quality paired reads. Clonotypes were defined as unique nucleotide sequences and were aligned to IMGT TRB V, D and J references using MiTCR v1.1. Only V-J combinations with frequency above 0.0001 were analysed, covering over 98% of repertoires. A TCR clonal expansion and chaos score per V-J combination was defined as the ratio of F50 clonal expansion to chaos observed in the TCRdist matrix. Welch's t-statistics and random forest were used to narrow the features down to about a dozen V-J combinations, which were then fed into a naive Bayes classifier. The Morisita-Horn index was used to measure how similar the thyroid and blood repertoires were. TCRdb cleaned the public reads at Q25 with fastp, built clones with MiXCR and kept in-frame beta chains. Identical CDR3 proteins give one entry, which carries the most common genes and DNA. These V and J calls are TCRdb output, not the study's own analysis. The sample profile shows some 520,000 distinct CDR3 sequences; under 15% of them were found once. About a tenth of the sample comes from the top ten.

The chain links TRBV6-1 with TRBJ1-2; the D gene is not confidently resolved. The sample consisted of blood. This receptor was identified in a woman in her 30s with Graves' ophthalmopathy. Donor details come from another sample of the same person, matched by shared clones. The nucleotides read TGTGCCAGCAGTGAAGTGGACCTCAACTATGGCTACACCTTC. Protein translation: CASSEVDLNYGYTF.